What follows are 17 T cell receptor beta chains derived from one specimen sequenced in a study of OX40 agonist ivuxolimab in advanced cancers. Libraries were prepared by immunoSEQ multiplex PCR; TCRdb keeps only in-frame clonotypes and omits some of them. The repertoire includes around 30,000 clones, roughly 74% of them detected once, and around 12% sits in the top ten. The specimen was CD4+ or CD8+ T cells sorted from blood, collected in a trial of the OX40 agonist ivuxolimab. The receptors derive from an adult with an advanced solid tumor such as melanoma, head and neck, liver or kidney cancer.

In its sample, this clone was seen a few times. This sequence joins TRBV5-1 and TRBJ1-2, with D unclear. Looked up from germline, CDR1 is SGHRS and CDR2 is YFSETQ. The V gene lost 0 bases and the J gene lost 8 bases, with 14 bases spanning the gap. The CDR3 is 14 residues long. The CDR3 nucleotides read TGCGCCAGCAGCTTGGATTCCAGCCTAGGCGGCTACACCTTC. Protein product: CASSLDSSLGGYTF.

The chain has TRBV5-1 and TRBJ1-6; possible D gene TRBD1, 5 bases. Germline-derived CDR1 and CDR2 are SGHRS and YFSETQ. Between the trimmed V and J ends, which lost 2 bases and 7 bases, there was a span of 13 bases. This CDR3 has 15 amino acids. The CDR3 nucleotides are TGCGCCAGCAGCTTCCAGAGTCGGGACAATTCACCCCTCCACTTT. Protein: CASSFQSRDNSPLHF. Full variable domain (outside the CDR3, taken from reference TRBV5-1 and TRBJ1-6): KAGVTQTPRYLIKTRGQQVTLSCSPISGHRSVSWYQQTPGQGLQFLFEYFSETQRNKGNFPGRFSGRQFSNSRSEMNVSTLELGDSALYLCASSFQSRDNSPLHFGNGTRLTVT.

The chain carries TRBV4-1 and TRBJ2-5; D tentatively reads TRBD1 or TRBD2 (5 bases each). The CDR3 spans 13 residues. Germline V CDR1 and CDR2: MGHRA, YSYEKL. Trimming pared 4 bases from V and 7 bases from J, leaving 13 bases between. The CDR3 DNA sequence: TGCGCCAGCAGCCCGGGACCTTACGGGACCCAGTACTTC. Protein product: CASSPGPYGTQYF.

The chain combines TRBV4-2 with TRBJ2-1; TRBD2 agrees at 11 bases. The V and J ends lost 4 bases and 8 bases, in that order; junction bases with no gene match: 10. The CDR3 runs to 16 residues. CDR1 and CDR2 (germline): LGHNA, YNFKEQ. The CDR3 spells CASSLRGLAGGYEQFF. In DNA form, the CDR3 reads TGTGCCAGCAGCCTGCGGGGGCTAGCGGGGGGTTATGAGCAGTTCTTC.

The J gene is TRBJ1-3, the V gene TRBV6-1; TRBD1 is a possible D gene (5 bases). Trimming removed 5 bases from V and 2 bases from J, with 10 bases in between. Germline V lookup: CDR1 MNHNS, CDR2 SASEGT. The CDR3 length is 14 residues. The CDR3 DNA reads as TGTGCCAGCAGTATGGGGGGTCCTGGAAACACCATATATTTT. Translated, it gives CASSMGGPGNTIYF.

This chain connects TRBV28 to TRBJ2-6, with TRBD1 matching 8 bases. Germline V gene sequence: CDR1 MDHEN, CDR2 SYDVKM. The CDR3 extends over 17 amino acids. V lost 5 bases and J lost 0; bases outside the gene matches: 6. The CDR3 reads CASSPGTGNSGANVLTF. CDR3 sequence (DNA): TGTGCCAGCAGTCCTGGGACAGGCAACTCTGGGGCCAACGTCCTGACTTTC.

The gene calls are TRBV19 and TRBJ1-2, with unresolved D. Germline V gene data show CDR1 as LNHDA and CDR2 as SQIVND (reference sequence). This CDR3 contains 15 residues. Trimming cost V 5 bases and J 3 bases, with 16 bases left between them. CDR3 DNA sequence: TGTGCCAGTAGTCCATCAGTTTTTGGGTACTATGGCTACACCTTC. This translates into CASSPSVFGYYGYTF.

Concerning this clone: Other DNA variants within this sample encode the same CDR3. The chain links TRBV7-9 to TRBJ1-1; D not certain. Trimming removed 3 bases at V and 1 base at J, with 6 bases between. The CDR3 length is 13 residues. Germline assignment: CDR1 SEHNR and CDR2 FQNEAQ (reference sequence). As DNA, the CDR3 is TGTGCCAGCAGCTTGGTGGGGAACACTGAAGCTTTCTTT. This translates into CASSLVGNTEAFF.

Written as DNA, the CDR3 is TGTGCCAGCAGCCAGACAGGGGGCAATGAAAAACTGTTTTTT. Protein product: CASSQTGGNEKLFF. The chain couples TRBV28 to TRBJ1-4; 10 bases agree with TRBD1. V lost 6 bases and J lost 5; bases outside the gene matches: 3. The CDR3 loop spans 14 amino acids. Germline CDR1 is MDHEN and CDR2 is SYDVKM. The variable domain in full, with the rest retrieved from reference TRBV28 and TRBJ1-4, is DVKVTQSSRYLVKRTGEKVFLECVQDMDHENMFWYRQDPGLGLRLIYFSYDVKMKEKGDIPEGYSVSREKKERFSLILESASTNQTSMYLCASSQTGGNEKLFFGSGTQLSVL.

Here the CDR3 reads CASSLTGGRNQPQHF. The DNA for the CDR3 is TGTGCCAGCAGTTTAACCGGGGGCAGGAATCAGCCCCAGCATTTT. V usage is TRBV27 and J usage is TRBJ1-5, with a possible D match to TRBD1 (6 bases). Germline-derived CDR1 and CDR2 are MNHEY and SMNVEV (reference sequence). V lost 2 bases, J lost 4 bases, and 12 bases lay in between. CDR3 length: 15 amino acids.

The chain links TRBV7-3 to TRBJ1-1; the D is unclear. Trimming took 4 bases from V and 4 from J, leaving 16 bases between them. This CDR3 has 15 amino acids. Germline-derived CDR1 and CDR2 are SGHTA and FQGTGA. The CDR3 reads CASSSQTQPGTEAFF. CDR3 DNA sequence: TGTGCCAGCAGCTCCCAGACACAACCGGGCACTGAAGCTTTCTTT.

The chain links TRBV7-9 to TRBJ2-7; possible D gene TRBD1, 6 bases. V gave up 2 bases and J gave up 6 bases, with 11 bases separating them. The germline CDR1 and CDR2 sequences are SEHNR and FQNEAQ (reference sequence). This CDR3 has 13 amino acids. The CDR3 DNA reads as TGTGCCAGCAGCTTAACGGGACAAACCGAGCAGTACTTC. This encodes CASSLTGQTEQYF. Supplemented by reference TRBV7-9 and TRBJ2-7, the full variable domain reads DTGVSQNPRHKITKRGQNVTFRCDPISEHNRLYWYRQTLGQGPEFLTYFQNEAQLEKSRLLSDRFSAERPKGSFSTLEIQRTEQGDSAMYLCASSLTGQTEQYFGPGTRLTVT.

The gene calls are TRBV19 and TRBJ1-2; 8 bases agree with TRBD1. Trimming removed 3 bases from V and 4 bases from J; junction bases left unmatched: 1. The CDR3 has 13 residues. Germline-derived CDR1 and CDR2 are LNHDA and SQIVND (reference sequence). CDR3: CASSIGQGYGYTF. As DNA, the CDR3 is TGTGCCAGTAGTATCGGACAGGGCTATGGCTACACCTTC. Supplemented by reference TRBV19 and TRBJ1-2, the full variable domain reads DGGITQSPKYLFRKEGQNVTLSCEQNLNHDAMYWYRQDPGQGLRLIYYSQIVNDFQKGDIAEGYSVSREKKESFPLTVTSAQKNPTAFYLCASSIGQGYGYTFGSGTRLTVV.

The rearrangement uses TRBV6-5 and TRBJ1-2, with a weak D call TRBD1 (5 bases). The germline gives CDR1 MNHEY, CDR2 SVGAGI. There are 11 residues in the CDR3. V shed 7 bases and J shed 8 bases, with 11 bases lying between them. The DNA for the CDR3 is TGTGCCAGCACTAAGGGGCGCGGCTACACCTTC. Translation gives CASTKGRGYTF.

This clone has just one count. The CDR3 DNA sequence: TGCGCCAGCACCAGACGGGCGGATCAGCCCCAGCATTTT. As protein: CASTRRADQPQHF. This chain connects TRBV10-2 to TRBJ1-5; D unresolved. The CDR3 has 13 amino acids. Germline V gene sequence: CDR1 WSHSY, CDR2 SAAADI. Trimming shortened V by 7 bases and J by 5 bases, and 12 bases separated the two germline ends.

The chain combines TRBV6-6 with TRBJ2-7, with D unresolved. Germline values: CDR1 MNHNY, CDR2 SVGAGI (reference sequence). V gave up 2 bases and J gave up 5 bases, with 4 bases separating them. The CDR3 length is 11 residues. The CDR3, as DNA: TGTGCCAGCAGTTACCTCCACGAGCAGTACTTC. It codes for CASSYLHEQYF.

V gene TRBV11-2 combines with J gene TRBJ1-5; 7 bases agree with TRBD1. The CDR3 has 18 residues. CDR1 and CDR2 (germline): SGHAT, FQNNGV. V lost 1 base, J lost 2 bases, and 11 bases stayed unmatched. CDR3 DNA sequence: TGTGCCAGCAGCTTAGGACAGGGCTCAGGTTTGGGCAATCAGCCCCAGCATTTT. Translated, it gives CASSLGQGSGLGNQPQHF. The entire variable domain, with the rest obtained from reference TRBV11-2 and TRBJ1-5, is as follows: EAGVAQSPRYKIIEKRQSVAFWCNPISGHATLYWYQQILGQGPKLLIQFQNNGVVDDSQLPKDRFSAERLKGVDSTLKIQPAKLEDSAVYLCASSLGQGSGLGNQPQHFGDGTRLSIL.